A single sample is the source of the 8 T cell receptor beta chains below, sequenced in a study of blood T cell repertoires in COVID-19. Clones were sequenced by immunoSEQ multiplex PCR, and TCRdb holds only the in-frame ones, with some missing. Of roughly 120,000 clones listed, roughly 90% were seen once; the top ten hold around 1.9%. The specimen was peripheral blood. The receptor set was obtained from a man between 50 and 59 years old with COVID-19, enrolled during active disease.

This chain connects TRBV29-1 to TRBJ1-3, with D perhaps matching TRBD1 (6 bases). Germline CDR1 reads SQVTM; CDR2 reads ANQGSEA. The germline V and J ends were trimmed by 2 bases and 2 bases, with 10 bases remaining between them. The CDR3 is 14 amino acids. The CDR3: CSVELGAPGNTIYF. The CDR3 coding sequence is TGCAGCGTTGAATTGGGGGCTCCTGGAAACACCATATATTTT.

CDR3 nucleotide sequence: TGTGCCAGCAGCGTACTGGGGGGAGCCTACAATGAGCAGTTCTTC. Amino acids: CASSVLGGAYNEQFF. The V gene is TRBV9, the J gene TRBJ2-1; D is perhaps TRBD2 (6 bases). From germline, CDR1 is SGDLS and CDR2 YYNGEE. The CDR3 covers 15 residues. V lost 1 base and J lost 2, with 10 bases in between. Looking up the rest from reference TRBV9 and TRBJ2-1 gives the full variable domain: DSGVTQTPKHLITATGQRVTLRCSPRSGDLSVYWYQQSLDQGLQFLIQYYNGEERAKGNILERFSAQQFPDLHSELNLSSLELGDSALYFCASSVLGGAYNEQFFGPGTRLTVL.

This chain links TRBV9 with TRBJ2-3, with D perhaps matching TRBD2 (6 bases). The V end lost 1 base, the J end lost 8 bases, and 8 bases lay between the germline ends. The length of the CDR3 is 12 residues. In germline, CDR1 is SGDLS, CDR2 YYNGEE. CDR3 DNA sequence: TGTGCCAGCAGCGTAAAGGAGGGTACGCAGTATTTT. The encoded protein is CASSVKEGTQYF.

V is TRBV6-1 and J is TRBJ2-3; a weak D match, TRBD2 (6 bases). From germline, CDR1 is MNHNS and CDR2 SASEGT. CDR3 length equals 17 residues. V dropped 2 bases and J dropped 2 bases, with 17 bases sitting between them. In nucleotides, the CDR3 is TGTGCCAGCAGTGAATGGGGAGGCCTTGTCGACACAGATACGCAGTATTTT. It encodes CASSEWGGLVDTDTQYF.

CDR3 region: CASSLTSGIGSSNKYF. DNA for the CDR3: TGTGCCAGCAGCTTGACTAGCGGGATTGGCAGTTCCAATAAGTACTTC. The chain joins TRBV5-4 to TRBJ2-7; 10 positions match TRBD2. Germline V CDR1 and CDR2: SGHNT, YYREEE (reference sequence). V lost 1 base, J lost 11 bases, and 15 bases stayed unmatched. The CDR3 loop spans 16 amino acids. The whole variable domain, remainder taken from reference TRBV5-4 and TRBJ2-7, is ETGVTQSPTHLIKTRGQQVTLRCSSQSGHNTVSWYQQALGQGPQFIFQYYREEENGRGNFPPRFSGLQFPNYSSELNVNALELDDSALYLCASSLTSGIGSSNKYFGPGTRLTVT.

This chain connects TRBV5-8 to TRBJ2-1; unclear D gene. The CDR3 loop spans 16 amino acids. Germline V gene lookup returns CDR1 SGHTS and CDR2 YDEGEE. V shed 2 bases and J shed 4 bases, with 16 bases lying between them. CDR3 sequence reads: CASSFRRLILYNEQFF. CDR3 DNA: TGTGCCAGCAGCTTTAGGCGGCTGATACTGTACAATGAGCAGTTCTTC.

Points on this clone: Distinct nucleotide sequences in the sample also encode this CDR3. The chain combines TRBV30 with TRBJ1-1, with D possibly being TRBD1 (5 bases). Germline CDR1 is GTSNPN and CDR2 is SVGIG (reference sequence). Trimming pared 0 bases from V and 1 base from J, leaving 6 bases between. The CDR3 has 13 residues. The CDR3 is CAWSVQGNTEAFF. In DNA, the CDR3 is TGTGCCTGGAGTGTTCAGGGGAACACTGAAGCTTTCTTT.

V gene TRBV5-6 combines with J gene TRBJ1-6; D not resolved. CDR1 is SGHDT, CDR2 YYEEEE, per germline. V was clipped by 0 bases and J by 6 bases, with 7 bases between them. CDR3 size: 14 residues. In nucleotides, the CDR3 is TGTGCCAGCAGCTTGGAGGCGGGTAATTCACCCCTCCACTTT. Translated: CASSLEAGNSPLHF.